This passage covers 25 T cell receptor beta chains from one sample sequenced in a study of CD8 T cells in Susac syndrome. RNA was extracted with the RNeasy kit, and a quantity of roughly 0.45 to 1 ug was reverse transcribed using random hexamers. TCRdb used MiXCR to reprocess the immunoSEQ multiplex PCR reads, holding one entry per CDR3 protein. The table records roughly 190,000 distinct CDR3 sequences, under 97% of them present only once. Specimen: CD4+ T cells from PBMCs. The receptors here all came from a human donor with Susac syndrome.

CDR3 bases: TGTGCCAGCAGCTTAGGCCAGGTCGAGCAGTACTTC. Residues: CASSLGQVEQYF. V usage is TRBV11-2 and J usage is TRBJ2-7; D uncertain. CDR1 and CDR2 from the germline V gene are SGHAT and FQNNGV. V was clipped by 1 base and J by 6 bases, with 7 bases between them. The CDR3 covers 12 residues.

The chain couples TRBV14 to TRBJ1-6, with D perhaps matching TRBD1 (6 bases). In germline, CDR1 is SGHDN, CDR2 FVKESK. The CDR3 totals 17 residues. The ends were cut back, 4 bases at V and 9 bases at J, with 22 bases in the middle. The CDR3 sequence: CASSPESGGVRASPLHF. In DNA, the CDR3 is TGTGCCAGCAGCCCGGAGTCGGGGGGCGTACGGGCTTCACCCCTCCACTTT.

The CDR3 nucleotides are TGCAGCGTTGCCCCAGGGCGGGCCAATTCCTACGAGCAGTACTTC. Amino acids: CSVAPGRANSYEQYF. The chain has TRBV29-1 and TRBJ2-7; D is perhaps TRBD1 or TRBD2 (5 bases each). This CDR3 has 15 residues. V lost 4 bases to trimming and J lost 1 base, with 17 bases between them. Germline V CDR1 and CDR2: SQVTM, ANQGSEA.

This sequence joins TRBV28 and TRBJ1-2; tentative D call: TRBD1 (6 bases). The CDR3 is 13 residues long. With 7 bases removed from V and 4 bases from J, the gap between germline ends came to 13 bases. The germline CDR1 and CDR2 sequences are MDHEN and SYDVKM. Written as DNA, the CDR3 is TGTGCCAGCATCGCCACAGGGTTCTATGGCTACACCTTC. It yields the protein CASIATGFYGYTF.

The chain employs TRBV6-1 and TRBJ1-1; TRBD1 might be the D (6 bases). Trimming pared 1 base from V and 4 bases from J, leaving 16 bases between. The CDR3 spans 16 residues. CDR1 is MNHNS and CDR2 is SASEGT in the germline V gene. The CDR3 DNA follows: TGTGCCAGCAGTGAAGGTGCAGGGGTATTGGTCACTGAAGCTTTCTTT. Protein sequence: CASSEGAGVLVTEAFF.

This chain links TRBV29-1 with TRBJ2-7; TRBD2 matches at 10 bases. Germline V gene lookup returns CDR1 SQVTM and CDR2 ANQGSEA. The CDR3 has 13 residues. With 7 bases clipped from V and 2 bases from J, the junction kept 5 bases outside the gene matches. The CDR3 DNA is TGCAGCGCCTCTAGCGGGGGAACCTACGAGCAGTACTTC. As protein: CSASSGGTYEQYF.

V and J are TRBV5-6 and TRBJ1-5; no clear D. The V gene's germline CDR1 is SGHDT and CDR2 YYEEEE. The CDR3 has 12 amino acids. Trimming pared 3 bases from V and 6 bases from J, leaving 7 bases between. Here the CDR3 reads CASSSLSQPQHF. The CDR3 DNA reads as TGTGCCAGCAGCTCCCTTTCTCAGCCCCAGCATTTT.

The J gene is TRBJ2-2, the V gene TRBV7-2; the D gene is possibly TRBD1 (5 bases). This CDR3 contains 16 residues. V was clipped by 1 base and J by 0 bases, with 9 bases between them. Germline V lookup: CDR1 SGHTA, CDR2 FQGNSA. Here the CDR3 reads CASSLDLRANTGELFF. Here the CDR3 DNA reads TGTGCCAGCAGCTTAGATCTCAGGGCGAACACCGGGGAGCTGTTTTTT.

The chain recombines TRBV18 with TRBJ2-3, with 10 positions matching TRBD2. The length of the CDR3 is 16 residues. Germline assignment: CDR1 KGHSH and CDR2 LQKENI. Trimming removed 3 bases from V and 1 base from J; junction bases left unmatched: 4. The CDR3, as DNA: TGTGCCAGCTCACCGCTCGGGACTAGCGGCACAGATACGCAGTATTTT. Translation gives CASSPLGTSGTDTQYF.

The V gene is TRBV14, the J gene TRBJ2-1, with D possibly being TRBD1 (7 bases). Trimming pared 1 base from V and 1 base from J, leaving 14 bases between. This CDR3 contains 17 residues. CDR1 is SGHDN and CDR2 is FVKESK in the germline V gene. CDR3 bases: TGTGCCAGCAGCCAAGGAAAACAGGGGAGGTCCTACAATGAGCAGTTCTTC. Translating it yields CASSQGKQGRSYNEQFF.

This chain links TRBV9 with TRBJ2-2; D remains ambiguous. This CDR3 region has 15 residues. Germline V gives CDR1 SGDLS, CDR2 YYNGEE. V gave up 6 bases and J gave up 5 bases, with 17 bases separating them. Here the CDR3 DNA reads TGTGCCAGCAACCCCTGGACCGGCAGTACCGGGGAGCTGTTTTTT. Translated, it gives CASNPWTGSTGELFF.

This clonotype was picked up one time. The chain links TRBV19 to TRBJ1-5; D unclear. This CDR3 spans 14 amino acids. Per the germline V gene, CDR1 is LNHDA and CDR2 is SQIVND (reference sequence). V lost 8 bases and J lost 0, with 11 bases in between. CDR3 in DNA: TGTGCCAGTCGTCAGGCGATTAGCAATCAGCCCCAGCATTTT. It specifies CASRQAISNQPQHF.

The chain's CDR3 is CASSHAGQANEKLFF. DNA of the CDR3: TGTGCCAGCAGCCATGCGGGACAAGCTAATGAAAAACTGTTTTTT. The chain couples TRBV3-1 to TRBJ1-4, with a possible D match to TRBD1 (6 bases). This CDR3 is 15 amino acids long. The V end was cut by 3 bases, the J end by 3 bases, with 11 bases between. Germline assignment: CDR1 LGHDT and CDR2 YNNKEL (reference sequence).

The chain carries TRBV19 and TRBJ2-1; TRBD1 matches 10 bases. Per germline, CDR1 LNHDA and CDR2 SQIVND (reference sequence). Trimming cost V 6 bases and J 1 base; bases outside gene matches: 3. CDR3 length: 15 amino acids. The CDR3 coding sequence is TGTGCCAGTAGACAGGACAGGGGGTCCTACAATGAGCAGTTCTTC. Protein: CASRQDRGSYNEQFF.

This chain links TRBV2 with TRBJ1-1; 7 bases align to TRBD1. Germline CDR1 and CDR2: SNHLY and FYNNEI. CDR3 length: 10 residues. Unmatched junction bases numbered 1, after V lost 5 bases and J lost 10 bases. The CDR3: CASSSGGAFF. CDR3 sequence (DNA): TGTGCCAGCAGTTCAGGGGGAGCTTTCTTT.

The chain recombines TRBV29-1 with TRBJ2-3, with TRBD2 matching 9 bases. Trimming cost V 7 bases and J 3 bases; bases outside gene matches: 8. Germline values: CDR1 SQVTM, CDR2 ANQGSEA. This CDR3 has 14 amino acids. CDR3 DNA sequence: TGCAGCGCCAGGCTAGCGGGGCATACAGATACGCAGTATTTT. The encoded protein is CSARLAGHTDTQYF.

The gene calls are TRBV9 and TRBJ2-3, with TRBD2 as a possible D gene (5 bases). V dropped 0 bases and J dropped 3 bases, with 17 bases sitting between them. In germline, CDR1 is SGDLS, CDR2 YYNGEE. This CDR3 is 17 amino acids long. The CDR3 is CASSVVGTTPGTDTQYF. CDR3 sequence (DNA): TGTGCCAGCAGCGTAGTAGGCACCACGCCGGGGACAGATACGCAGTATTTT.

This chain uses TRBV6-6 with TRBJ2-7; 9 bases match TRBD1. The CDR3 runs 14 residues. V gave up 6 bases and J gave up 4 bases; unmatched junction bases: 7. CDR1 MNHNY and CDR2 SVGAGI come from the germline V gene (reference sequence). CDR3 DNA: TGTGCCAGCAGGACAGGGGGAATTGGTTACGAGCAGTACTTC. Amino acids: CASRTGGIGYEQYF.

CDR3 coding DNA: TGTGCCATCAGTGAAGGGCTAGCGGGGACTACGGCGCAGTATTTT. Translated: CAISEGLAGTTAQYF. This chain connects TRBV10-3 to TRBJ2-3, with TRBD2 matching 9 bases. The CDR3 is 15 residues long. V lost 3 bases and J lost 10; bases outside the gene matches: 11. Germline V gene sequence: CDR1 ENHRY, CDR2 SYGVKD.

V usage is TRBV20-1 and J usage is TRBJ1-6; possibly TRBD1 for D (5 bases). V gave up 1 base and J gave up 10 bases, with 17 bases separating them. Per the germline V gene, CDR1 is DFQATT and CDR2 is SNEGSKA (reference sequence). CDR3 length: 15 amino acids. CDR3 loop: CSARVEQGVMSPLHF. The CDR3 DNA sequence: TGCAGTGCTAGAGTCGAGCAGGGTGTAATGTCACCCCTCCACTTT.

The V gene is TRBV7-2, the J gene TRBJ2-3; tentative D call: TRBD2 (6 bases). Germline V CDR1 and CDR2: SGHTA, FQGNSA. The CDR3 has 16 residues. The V end was cut by 0 bases, the J end by 6 bases, with 16 bases between. CDR3 sequence reads: CASSLATSSAGDTQYF. CDR3 coding DNA: TGTGCCAGCAGCTTAGCAACTAGCTCAGCCGGCGATACGCAGTATTTT.

V gene TRBV5-1 combines with J gene TRBJ2-1; a possible D gene is TRBD2 (5 bases). V gave up 3 bases and J gave up 5 bases, with 9 bases separating them. Germline CDR1 is SGHRS and CDR2 is YFSETQ. The CDR3 consists of 13 residues. The CDR3 loop reads CASSSGKNNEQFF. The CDR3 DNA reads as TGCGCCAGCAGCTCCGGGAAAAACAATGAGCAGTTCTTC. Drawing the rest from reference TRBV5-1 and TRBJ2-1, the complete variable domain is KAGVTQTPRYLIKTRGQQVTLSCSPISGHRSVSWYQQTPGQGLQFLFEYFSETQRNKGNFPGRFSGRQFSNSRSEMNVSTLELGDSALYLCASSSGKNNEQFFGPGTRLTVL.

V is TRBV7-9 and J is TRBJ1-1, with D unresolved. Germline V CDR1 and CDR2: SEHNR, FQNEAQ (reference sequence). Trimming took off 5 bases at V and 8 bases at J, with 9 bases between the two ends. CDR3 size: 11 residues. This chain's CDR3 is CASSPEGEAFF. CDR3 nucleotides: TGTGCCAGCAGCCCTGAGGGCGAAGCTTTCTTT.

The DNA of the CDR3 is TGTGCCTGGAGGGCCTTACGCGGAACCGGGGAGCTGTTTTTT. It is translated as CAWRALRGTGELFF. This chain joins TRBV30 and TRBJ2-2; D ambiguous. CDR3 size: 14 residues. Germline V gene data show CDR1 as GTSNPN and CDR2 as SVGIG (reference sequence). V lost 3 bases, J lost 5 bases, and 13 bases lay in between.

The chain links TRBV5-1 to TRBJ1-2; a weak D match, TRBD1 (5 bases). V shed 4 bases and J shed 3 bases, with 13 bases lying between them. The CDR3 extends over 14 amino acids. The germline V gene encodes CDR1 SGHRS and CDR2 YFSETQ. The CDR3 sequence: CASSVGTSDYGYTF. Written as DNA, the CDR3 is TGCGCCAGCAGCGTCGGGACCTCAGACTATGGCTACACCTTC.